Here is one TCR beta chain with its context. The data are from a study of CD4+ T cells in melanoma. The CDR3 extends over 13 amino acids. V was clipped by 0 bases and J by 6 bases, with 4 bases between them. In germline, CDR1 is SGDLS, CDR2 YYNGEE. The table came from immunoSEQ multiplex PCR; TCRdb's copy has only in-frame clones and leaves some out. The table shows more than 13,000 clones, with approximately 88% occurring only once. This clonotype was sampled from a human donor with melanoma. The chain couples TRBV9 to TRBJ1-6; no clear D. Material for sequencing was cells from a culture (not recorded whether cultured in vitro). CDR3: CASSVDTNSPLHF. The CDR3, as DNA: TGTGCCAGCAGCGTAGATACTAATTCACCCCTCCACTTT.